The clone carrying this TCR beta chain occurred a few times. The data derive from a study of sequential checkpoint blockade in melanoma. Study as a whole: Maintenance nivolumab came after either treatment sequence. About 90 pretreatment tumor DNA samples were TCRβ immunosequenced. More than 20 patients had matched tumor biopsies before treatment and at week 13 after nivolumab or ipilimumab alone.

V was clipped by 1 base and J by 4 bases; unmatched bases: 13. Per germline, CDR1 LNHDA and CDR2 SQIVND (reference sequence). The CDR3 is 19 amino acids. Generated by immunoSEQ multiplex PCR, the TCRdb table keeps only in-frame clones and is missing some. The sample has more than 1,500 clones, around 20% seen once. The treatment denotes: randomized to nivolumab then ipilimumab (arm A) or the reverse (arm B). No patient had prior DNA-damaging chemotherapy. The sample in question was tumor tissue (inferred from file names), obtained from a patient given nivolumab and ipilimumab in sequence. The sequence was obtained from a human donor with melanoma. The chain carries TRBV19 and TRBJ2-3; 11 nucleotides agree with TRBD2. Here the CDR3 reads CASSIVGTSGGPKADTQYF. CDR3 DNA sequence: TGTGCCAGTAGTATAGTAGGAACTAGCGGGGGTCCGAAGGCAGATACGCAGTATTTT.